The T cell receptor (beta chain) under discussion was sequenced for a study of T cell clones after liver transplantation. Study summary: Samples came from ITN030ST, which attempted immunosuppression withdrawal within 2 years of liver transplantation. Third-party-reactive TCRbeta sequences from pre-transplant mixed lymphocyte reactions served as antigen-independent comparators. Tolerant meant at least one year fully off immunosuppression without liver enzymes above twice normal.

Profiling relied on immunoSEQ multiplex PCR, and the TCRdb table lists in-frame clones only, not all of them. The profile shows tens of thousands of clones, 70% to 80% of them singletons. As for this clone: Its antigen remains unknown.

V was clipped by 6 bases and J by 2 bases, with 13 bases between them. Germline CDR1 reads SSHAT; CDR2 reads FNYEAQ (reference sequence). The CDR3 totals 15 residues. Findings and caveats of the study: A significant post-transplant drop in circulating graft-donor-reactive CD4 TCRbeta sequences occurred in most of the 8 subjects.

V and J are TRBV7-7 and TRBJ1-4; D gene uncertain. This sequence originates from a human donor who received a liver transplant. The sequences come from CD4+ T cells from blood, collected before liver transplant. In DNA, the CDR3 is TGTGCCAGCAGTGGTGCGCCTCATACTAATGAAAAACTGTTTTTT. Translated: CASSGAPHTNEKLFF.